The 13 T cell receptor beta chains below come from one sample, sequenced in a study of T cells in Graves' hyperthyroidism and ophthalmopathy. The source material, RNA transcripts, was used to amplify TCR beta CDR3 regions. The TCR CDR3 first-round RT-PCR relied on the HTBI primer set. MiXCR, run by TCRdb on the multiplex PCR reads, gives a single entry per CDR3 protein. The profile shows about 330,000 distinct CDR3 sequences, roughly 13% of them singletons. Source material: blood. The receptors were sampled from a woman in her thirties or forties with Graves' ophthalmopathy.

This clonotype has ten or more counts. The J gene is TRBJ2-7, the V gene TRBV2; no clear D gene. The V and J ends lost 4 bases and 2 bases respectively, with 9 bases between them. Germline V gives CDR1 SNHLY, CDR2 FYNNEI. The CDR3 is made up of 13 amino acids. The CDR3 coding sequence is TGTGCCAGCAGTGTTTACTATACCTACGAGCAGTACTTC. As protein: CASSVYYTYEQYF.

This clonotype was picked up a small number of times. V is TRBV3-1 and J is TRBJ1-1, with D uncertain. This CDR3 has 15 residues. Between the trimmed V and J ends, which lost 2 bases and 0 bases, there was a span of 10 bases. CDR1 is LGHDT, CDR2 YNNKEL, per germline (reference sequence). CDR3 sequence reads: CASSQRHRMNTEAFF. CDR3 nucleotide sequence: TGTGCCAGCAGCCAACGTCACCGCATGAACACTGAAGCTTTCTTT.

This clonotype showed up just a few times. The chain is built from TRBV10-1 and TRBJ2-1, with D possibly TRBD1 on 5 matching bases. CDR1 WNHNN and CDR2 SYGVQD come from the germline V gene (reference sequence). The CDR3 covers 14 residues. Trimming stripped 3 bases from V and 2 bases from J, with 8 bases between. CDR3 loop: CASSDGHPYNEQFF. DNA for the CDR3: TGCGCCAGCAGTGATGGACACCCCTACAATGAGCAGTTCTTC.

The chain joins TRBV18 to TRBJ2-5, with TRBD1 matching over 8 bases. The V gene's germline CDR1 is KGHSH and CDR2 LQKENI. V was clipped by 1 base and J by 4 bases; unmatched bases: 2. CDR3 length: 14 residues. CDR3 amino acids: CASSPLGQGETQYF. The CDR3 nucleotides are TGTGCCAGCTCACCACTTGGACAGGGAGAGACCCAGTACTTC.

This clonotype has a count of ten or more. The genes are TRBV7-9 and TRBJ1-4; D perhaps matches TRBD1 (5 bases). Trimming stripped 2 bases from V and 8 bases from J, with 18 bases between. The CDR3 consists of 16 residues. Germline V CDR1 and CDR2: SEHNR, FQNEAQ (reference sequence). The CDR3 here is CASSLSFREVGEKLFF. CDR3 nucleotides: TGTGCCAGCAGCTTAAGTTTCAGGGAGGTCGGAGAAAAACTGTTTTTT.

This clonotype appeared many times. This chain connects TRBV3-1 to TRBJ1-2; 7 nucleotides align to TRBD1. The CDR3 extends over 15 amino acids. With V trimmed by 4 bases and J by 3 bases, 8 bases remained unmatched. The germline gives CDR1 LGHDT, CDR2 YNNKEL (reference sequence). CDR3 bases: TGTGCCAGCAGCCCCGACCGACAGGGTTACTATGGCTACACCTTC. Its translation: CASSPDRQGYYGYTF.

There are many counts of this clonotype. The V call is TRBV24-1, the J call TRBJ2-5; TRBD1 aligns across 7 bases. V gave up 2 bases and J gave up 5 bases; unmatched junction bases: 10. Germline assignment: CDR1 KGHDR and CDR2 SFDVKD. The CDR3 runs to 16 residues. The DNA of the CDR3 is TGTGCCACCAGTGATTCGCGGACAGGCGAGTGGGAGACCCAGTACTTC. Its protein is CATSDSRTGEWETQYF.

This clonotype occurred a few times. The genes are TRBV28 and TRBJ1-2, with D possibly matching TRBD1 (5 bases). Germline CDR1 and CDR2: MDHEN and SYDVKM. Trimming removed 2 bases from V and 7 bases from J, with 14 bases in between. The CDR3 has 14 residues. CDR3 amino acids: CASSLDMGLFGYTF. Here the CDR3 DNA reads TGTGCCAGCAGTTTAGATATGGGGCTGTTTGGCTACACCTTC.

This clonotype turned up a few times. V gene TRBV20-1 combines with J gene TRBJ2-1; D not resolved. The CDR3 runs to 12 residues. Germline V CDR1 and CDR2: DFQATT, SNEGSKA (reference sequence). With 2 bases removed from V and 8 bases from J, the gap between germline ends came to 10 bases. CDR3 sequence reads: CSARRVSDEQFF. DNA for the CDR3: TGCAGTGCTAGACGGGTCAGCGATGAGCAGTTCTTC.

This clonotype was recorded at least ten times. CDR3: CASSLGGRSNTEAFF. In DNA, the CDR3 is TGCGCCAGCAGCTTGGGGGGCAGGTCGAACACTGAAGCTTTCTTT. The rearrangement links TRBV5-1 to TRBJ1-1; perhaps TRBD1 as D (5 bases). This CDR3 comprises 15 residues. Germline CDR1 and CDR2: SGHRS and YFSETQ. The V end was cut by 0 bases, the J end by 1 base, with 10 bases between. The full variable domain, completed using reference TRBV5-1 and TRBJ1-1, is KAGVTQTPRYLIKTRGQQVTLSCSPISGHRSVSWYQQTPGQGLQFLFEYFSETQRNKGNFPGRFSGRQFSNSRSEMNVSTLELGDSALYLCASSLGGRSNTEAFFGQGTRLTVV.

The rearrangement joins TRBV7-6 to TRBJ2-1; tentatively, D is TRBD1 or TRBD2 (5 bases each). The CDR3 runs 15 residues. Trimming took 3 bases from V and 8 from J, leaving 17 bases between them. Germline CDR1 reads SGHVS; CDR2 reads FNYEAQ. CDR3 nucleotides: TGTGCCAGCAGCTTTTCGGGGCAGAGGGGCGATGAGCAGTTCTTC. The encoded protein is CASSFSGQRGDEQFF.

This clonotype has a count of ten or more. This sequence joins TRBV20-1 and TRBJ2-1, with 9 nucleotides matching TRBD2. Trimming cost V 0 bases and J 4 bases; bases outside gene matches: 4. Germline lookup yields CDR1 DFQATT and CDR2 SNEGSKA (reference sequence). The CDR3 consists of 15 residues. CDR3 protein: CSARDLLAGYNEQFF. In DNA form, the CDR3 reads TGCAGTGCTAGAGATCTCCTAGCGGGGTACAATGAGCAGTTCTTC.

The CDR3 coding sequence is TGTGCCTGGAGTATTGGGGAGACCCAGTACTTC. Its translation is CAWSIGETQYF. The chain employs TRBV30 and TRBJ2-5, with D uncertain. Germline V lookup: CDR1 GTSNPN, CDR2 SVGIG (reference sequence). The CDR3 is 11 amino acids. The V gene lost 2 bases and the J gene lost 5 bases, with 6 bases spanning the gap.